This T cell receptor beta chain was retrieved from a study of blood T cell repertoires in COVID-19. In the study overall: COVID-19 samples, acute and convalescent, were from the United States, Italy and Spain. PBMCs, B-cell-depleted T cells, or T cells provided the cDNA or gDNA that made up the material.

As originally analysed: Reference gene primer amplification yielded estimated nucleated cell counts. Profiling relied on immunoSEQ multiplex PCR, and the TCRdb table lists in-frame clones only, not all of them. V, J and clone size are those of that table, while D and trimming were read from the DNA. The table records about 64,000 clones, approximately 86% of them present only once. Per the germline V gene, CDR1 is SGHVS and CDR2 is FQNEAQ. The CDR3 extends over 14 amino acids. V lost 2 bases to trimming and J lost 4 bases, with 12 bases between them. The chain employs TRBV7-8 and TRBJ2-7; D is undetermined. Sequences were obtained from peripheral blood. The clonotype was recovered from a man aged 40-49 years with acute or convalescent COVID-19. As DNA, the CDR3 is TGTGCCAGCAGCTTAAGAGTGTTCAAGTACGAGCAGTACTTC. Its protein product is CASSLRVFKYEQYF.